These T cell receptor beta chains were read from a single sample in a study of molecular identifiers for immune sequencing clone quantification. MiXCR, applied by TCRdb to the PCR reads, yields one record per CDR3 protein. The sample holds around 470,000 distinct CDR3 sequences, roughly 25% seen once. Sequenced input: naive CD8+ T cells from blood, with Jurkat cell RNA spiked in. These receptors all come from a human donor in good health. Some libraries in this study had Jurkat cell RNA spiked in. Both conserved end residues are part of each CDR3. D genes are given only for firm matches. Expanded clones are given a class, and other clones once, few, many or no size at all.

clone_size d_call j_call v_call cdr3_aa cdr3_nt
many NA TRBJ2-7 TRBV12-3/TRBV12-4 CASSYDRSYEQYF TGTGCCAGCAGTTACGACAGGTCCTACGAGCAGTACTTC
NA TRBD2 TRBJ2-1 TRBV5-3 CASSFREGGVDEQFF TGTGCCAGCAGCTTCCGGGAGGGCGGGGTCGATGAGCAGTTCTTC
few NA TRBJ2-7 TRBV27 CASSGFGLDEQYF TGTGCCAGCAGTGGCTTCGGACTGGACGAGCAGTACTTC
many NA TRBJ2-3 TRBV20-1 CSASRASSTDTQYF TGCAGTGCTTCGAGAGCGAGTAGCACAGATACGCAGTATTTT
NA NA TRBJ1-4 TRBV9 CASSVGGGQNEKLFF TGTGCCAGCAGCGTAGGTGGCGGACAAAATGAAAAACTGTTTTTT
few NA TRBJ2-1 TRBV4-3 CASSPGRPSVHNEQFF TGCGCCAGCAGCCCCGGCCGGCCTAGCGTCCACAATGAGCAGTTCTTC
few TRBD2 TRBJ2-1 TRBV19 CASSIGTSGNNEQFF TGTGCCAGTAGTATAGGGACTAGCGGGAACAATGAGCAGTTCTTC
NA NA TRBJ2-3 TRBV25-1 CASSDPLSDKDTQYF TGTGCCAGCAGTGACCCTCTCTCGGACAAGGATACGCAGTATTTT
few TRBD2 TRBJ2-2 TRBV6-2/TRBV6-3 CASSYPLAGALNTGELFF TGTGCCAGCAGTTACCCCCTAGCGGGAGCCCTGAACACCGGGGAGCTGTTTTTT
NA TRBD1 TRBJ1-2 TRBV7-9 CASSLPGQANYGYTF TGTGCCAGCAGCTTACCAGGACAGGCTAACTATGGCTACACCTTC
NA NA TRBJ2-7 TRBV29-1 CSVAIYSYEQYF TGCAGCGTCGCCATTTACTCCTACGAGCAGTACTTC
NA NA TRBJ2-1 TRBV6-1 CASSETTDSSYNEQFF TGTGCCAGCAGTGAAACAACAGATAGCTCCTACAATGAGCAGTTCTTC
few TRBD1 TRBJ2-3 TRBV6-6 CASIWGTGGPDTQYF TGTGCCAGCATTTGGGGGACAGGGGGCCCAGATACGCAGTATTTT
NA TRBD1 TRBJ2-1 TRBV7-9 CASSLGQGAVVEQFF TGTGCCAGCAGCTTAGGACAGGGGGCCGTCGTTGAGCAGTTCTTC
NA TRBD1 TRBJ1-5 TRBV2 CASRDRDRVRPQHF TGTGCCAGCAGAGACCGGGACAGGGTGCGGCCCCAGCATTTT
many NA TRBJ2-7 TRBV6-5 CASSYAPGAHEQYF TGTGCCAGCAGTTACGCTCCAGGGGCCCACGAGCAGTACTTC
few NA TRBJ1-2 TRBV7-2 CASSLVQINYGYTF TGTGCCAGCAGCTTAGTACAAATTAACTATGGCTACACCTTC
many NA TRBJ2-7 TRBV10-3 CAISEGPASSYEQYF TGTGCCATCAGTGAGGGCCCCGCGTCCTCCTACGAGCAGTACTTC
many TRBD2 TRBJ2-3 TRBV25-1 CASSEAQSLAGAFTDTQYF TGTGCCAGCAGTGAGGCCCAGTCACTAGCGGGAGCATTCACAGATACGCAGTATTTT
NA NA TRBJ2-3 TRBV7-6 CASSPAVQRAPDTQYF TGTGCCAGCAGCCCAGCGGTCCAGCGGGCGCCAGATACGCAGTATTTT
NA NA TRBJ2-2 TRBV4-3 CTSSQTRGGWELFF TGCACCAGCAGCCAAACAAGGGGGGGCTGGGAGCTGTTTTTT
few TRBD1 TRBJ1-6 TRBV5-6 CASSLPTGTGPPGMDSPLHF TGTGCCAGCAGCTTACCAACCGGGACAGGGCCTCCTGGAATGGACTCACCCCTCCACTTT
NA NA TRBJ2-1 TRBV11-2 CASSLDISGTDNEQFF TGTGCCAGCAGCTTAGATATTAGCGGGACAGACAATGAGCAGTTCTTC
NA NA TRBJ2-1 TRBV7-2 CASSLVVRGNEQFF TGTGCCAGCAGCTTAGTAGTCCGGGGCAATGAGCAGTTCTTC
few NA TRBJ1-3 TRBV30 CAWSPTSYGNTIYF TGTGCCTGGAGTCCCACCAGCTATGGAAACACCATATATTTT